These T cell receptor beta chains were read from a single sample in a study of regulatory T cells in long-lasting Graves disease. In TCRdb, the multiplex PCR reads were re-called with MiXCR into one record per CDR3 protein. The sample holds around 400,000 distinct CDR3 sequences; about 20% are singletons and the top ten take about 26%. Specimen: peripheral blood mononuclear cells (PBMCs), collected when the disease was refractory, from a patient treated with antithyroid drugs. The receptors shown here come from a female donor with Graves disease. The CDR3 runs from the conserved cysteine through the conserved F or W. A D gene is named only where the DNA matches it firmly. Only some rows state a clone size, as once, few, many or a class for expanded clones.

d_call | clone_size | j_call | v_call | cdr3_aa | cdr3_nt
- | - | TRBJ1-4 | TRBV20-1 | CSAESVSGEKLFF | TGCAGTGCTGAGAGTGTTAGTGGCGAAAAACTGTTTTTT
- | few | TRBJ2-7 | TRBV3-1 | CASSQGISYEQYF | TGTGCCAGCAGCCAAGGCATTTCCTACGAGCAGTACTTC
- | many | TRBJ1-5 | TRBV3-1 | CASSQDLIGTLHF | TGTGCCAGCAGCCAAGATTTGATAGGGACCCTGCATTTT
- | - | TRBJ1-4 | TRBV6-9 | CASSYAGAPSEKLFF | TGTGCCAGCAGTTACGCGGGGGCTCCTAGTGAAAAACTGTTTTTT
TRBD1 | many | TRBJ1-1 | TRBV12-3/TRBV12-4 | CASSLGQGFTEAFF | TGTGCCAGCAGTTTAGGACAGGGTTTCACTGAAGCTTTCTTT
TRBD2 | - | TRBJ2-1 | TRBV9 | CASSVDGSGGPNEQFF | TGTGCCAGCAGCGTAGACGGCAGCGGGGGCCCCAATGAGCAGTTCTTC
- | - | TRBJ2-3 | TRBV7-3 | CASSLTGHAGTDTQYF | TGTGCCAGCAGCCTGACGGGGCATGCAGGCACAGATACGCAGTATTTT
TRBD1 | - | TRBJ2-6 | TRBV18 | CASSLRQGPGANVLTF | TGTGCCAGCTCACTCAGACAGGGTCCTGGGGCCAACGTCCTGACTTTC
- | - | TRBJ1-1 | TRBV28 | CASSSPDTQDAFF | TGTGCCAGCAGTTCCCCGGACACCCAAGACGCTTTCTTT
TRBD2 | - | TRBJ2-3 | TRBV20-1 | CSARTSGRDTQYF | TGCAGTGCCAGGACTAGCGGGAGAGATACGCAGTATTTT
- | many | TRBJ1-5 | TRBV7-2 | CASSYQQGSNQPQHF | TGTGCCAGCAGCTACCAACAGGGAAGCAATCAGCCCCAGCATTTT
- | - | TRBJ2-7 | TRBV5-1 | CASSSVDRGDYEQYF | TGCGCCAGCAGCTCGGTGGACAGAGGAGACTACGAGCAGTACTTC
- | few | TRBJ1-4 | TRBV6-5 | CASSYGGEKLFF | TGTGCCAGCAGTTATGGCGGAGAAAAACTGTTTTTT
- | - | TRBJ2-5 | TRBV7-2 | CASSYPGGSSETQYF | TGTGCCAGCAGCTACCCAGGGGGGAGTTCTGAGACCCAGTACTTC
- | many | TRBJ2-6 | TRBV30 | CAWSAAPGANVLTF | TGTGCCTGGAGTGCGGCACCTGGGGCCAACGTCCTGACTTTC
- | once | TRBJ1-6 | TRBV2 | CASSSGTVNSPLHF | TGTGCCAGCAGCTCCGGGACCGTGAATTCACCCCTCCACTTT
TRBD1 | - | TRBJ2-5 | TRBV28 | CASSRRDRGLGETQYF | TGTGCCAGCAGCCGCCGGGACAGGGGGCTGGGAGAGACCCAGTACTTC
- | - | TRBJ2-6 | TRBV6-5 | CASSYSGRTGANVLTF | TGTGCCAGCAGTTACTCGGGGAGGACTGGGGCCAACGTCCTGACTTTC
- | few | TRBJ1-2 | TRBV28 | CASKAEDGLDGYTF | TGTGCCAGCAAGGCCGAGGACGGGCTCGATGGCTACACCTTC
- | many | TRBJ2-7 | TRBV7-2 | CASSPLGDYEQYF | TGTGCCAGCAGCCCTCTGGGGGACTACGAGCAGTACTTC
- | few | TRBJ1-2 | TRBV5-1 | CASSLELGDYGYTF | TGCGCCAGCAGCTTGGAATTGGGGGACTATGGCTACACCTTC
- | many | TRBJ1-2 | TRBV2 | CASSEVVGYGYTF | TGTGCCAGCAGTGAAGTGGTAGGCTATGGCTACACCTTC
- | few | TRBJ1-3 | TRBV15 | CATSSENTIYF | TGTGCCACCAGCAGCGAAAACACCATATATTTT
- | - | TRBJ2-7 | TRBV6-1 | CASRGSNSYEQYF | TGTGCCAGCAGGGGAAGCAACTCCTACGAGCAGTACTTC
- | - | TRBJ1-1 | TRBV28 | CASSPGRVNTEAFF | TGTGCCAGCAGTCCGGGACGGGTGAACACTGAAGCTTTCTTT
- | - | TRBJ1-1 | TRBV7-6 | CASSQTPMGARNTEAFF | TGTGCCAGCAGCCAAACCCCAATGGGGGCGCGGAACACTGAAGCTTTCTTT
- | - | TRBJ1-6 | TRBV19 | CASRTGGEGSPLHF | TGTGCCAGTAGAACAGGAGGGGAAGGTTCACCCCTCCACTTT
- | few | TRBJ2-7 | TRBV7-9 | CASSFGYEIAKPYEQYF | TGTGCCAGCAGCTTCGGTTATGAAATAGCGAAACCCTACGAGCAGTACTTC
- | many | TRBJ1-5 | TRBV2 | CASSRELTGQPQHF | TGTGCCAGCAGCAGGGAATTGACCGGCCAGCCCCAGCATTTT
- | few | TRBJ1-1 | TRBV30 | CAWSVRARGTEAFF | TGTGCCTGGAGTGTGAGGGCAAGGGGCACTGAAGCTTTCTTT
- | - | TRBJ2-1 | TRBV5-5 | CASSGQGGSYNEQFF | TGTGCCAGCAGCGGGCAGGGTGGGAGCTACAATGAGCAGTTCTTC
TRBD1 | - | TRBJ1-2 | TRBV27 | CASRRDRGSYGYTF | TGTGCCAGCAGGAGGGACAGGGGCAGCTATGGCTACACCTTC
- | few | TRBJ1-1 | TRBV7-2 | CASSLEVGGVGQLGAFF | TGTGCCAGCAGCTTAGAAGTTGGTGGGGTGGGGCAGCTAGGAGCTTTCTTT
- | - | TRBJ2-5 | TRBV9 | CASSQGTFQETQYF | TGTGCCAGCAGCCAAGGGACGTTCCAAGAGACCCAGTACTTC
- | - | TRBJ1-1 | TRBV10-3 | CAISGTTRGTEAFF | TGTGCCATCAGTGGCACCACGCGGGGGACTGAAGCTTTCTTT
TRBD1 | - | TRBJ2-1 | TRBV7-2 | CASSLTGVGASYNEQFF | TGTGCCAGCAGCCTCACAGGGGTGGGGGCCTCCTACAATGAGCAGTTCTTC
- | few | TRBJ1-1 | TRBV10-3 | CAISVAGSETEAFF | TGTGCCATCAGTGTGGCGGGTTCGGAAACTGAAGCTTTCTTT
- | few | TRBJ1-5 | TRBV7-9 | CASSLDAQPQHF | TGTGCCAGCAGCTTAGATGCTCAGCCCCAGCATTTT
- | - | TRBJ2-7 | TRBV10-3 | CAIGGGTYEQYF | TGTGCCATCGGGGGAGGAACTTACGAGCAGTACTTC
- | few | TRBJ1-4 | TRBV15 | CATSGDRWEKLFF | TGTGCCACCAGCGGAGACCGTTGGGAAAAACTGTTTTTT
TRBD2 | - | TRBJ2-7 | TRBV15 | CATSSPLAGGSYEQHF | TGTGCCACCAGCAGCCCTTTAGCGGGAGGTTCCTACGAGCAGCACTTC
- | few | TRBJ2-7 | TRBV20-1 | CSAISTQGNYEQYF | TGCAGTGCTATCTCCACCCAGGGCAACTACGAGCAGTACTTC
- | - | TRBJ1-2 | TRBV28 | CASRQVAYGYTF | TGTGCCAGCCGTCAGGTTGCCTATGGCTACACCTTC
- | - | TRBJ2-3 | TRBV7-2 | CASSLNLGTDTQYF | TGTGCCAGCAGCTTAAATTTGGGCACAGATACGCAGTATTTT
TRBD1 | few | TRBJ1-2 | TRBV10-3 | CAISEGGQGAHGYTF | TGTGCCATCAGTGAGGGGGGACAGGGGGCTCACGGCTACACCTTC
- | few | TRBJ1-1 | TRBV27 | CASSLYMNTEAFF | TGTGCCAGCAGTTTATACATGAACACTGAAGCTTTCTTT